The 22 T cell receptor beta chains presented below share a single source sample, sequenced in a study of blood T cell repertoires in COVID-19 (TCRdb year 2020). Library method: the immunoSEQ multiplex PCR assay. TCRdb took this table from immuneACCESS and kept in-frame rearrangements with V and J called. Such tables lack part of the clones; where checked against another copy, unresolved V genes explain under half of the gap, and the rest is unexplained. The sample table lists fewer than 350,000 clones, 75% to 90% of them with a count of one. The top ten clones comprise 1.9% of the sample. The specimen was PBMCs or T cells enriched from blood (not recorded which). The receptors were gathered from a woman under 40 who had been exposed to COVID-19.

This clone showed up just a few times. The chain links TRBV7-2 to TRBJ1-2; D perhaps matches TRBD1 (5 bases). The CDR3 covers 15 residues. Germline V lookup: CDR1 SGHTA, CDR2 FQGNSA. Trimming left V 5 bases short and J 4 bases short, with 17 bases between. CDR3 in amino acids: CASSPDSGATYGYTF. The DNA for the CDR3 is TGTGCCAGCAGCCCCGACAGTGGGGCTACCTATGGCTACACCTTC.

The chain recombines TRBV5-6 with TRBJ2-1, with TRBD2 identical over 12 bases. Germline CDR1 SGHDT, CDR2 YYEEEE. CDR3 length: 16 amino acids. V trimming: 4 bases; J trimming: 5 bases; junction bases outside the gene matches: 7. CDR3 DNA: TGTGCCAGCAGCGTTCCGGGACTAGCGGGCCACAATGAGCAGTTCTTC. Its translation is CASSVPGLAGHNEQFF.

This clone was picked up one time. The chain uses TRBV7-2 and TRBJ2-7; 7 positions match TRBD2. Per germline, CDR1 SGHTA and CDR2 FQGNSA. CDR3 length equals 14 residues. J was trimmed by 3 bases and V by 4 bases; bases with no gene match: 6. This chain's CDR3 is CASSSGGPIYEQYF. CDR3 bases: TGTGCCAGCAGCTCGGGGGGTCCTATCTACGAGCAGTACTTC.

The chain employs TRBV7-2 and TRBJ2-7, with D possibly TRBD1 on 6 matching bases. Germline values: CDR1 SGHTA, CDR2 FQGNSA. The germline V and J ends were trimmed by 5 bases and 9 bases, with 14 bases remaining between them. The CDR3 totals 12 residues. CDR3 in amino acids: CASSPDTGRQYF. CDR3 DNA sequence: TGTGCCAGCAGCCCCGATACAGGGCGGCAGTACTTC.

The chain carries TRBV4-2 and TRBJ1-6; D not resolved. CDR3 length: 14 residues. In germline, CDR1 is LGHNA, CDR2 YNFKEQ. V shed 2 bases and J shed 4 bases, with 6 bases lying between them. In nucleotides, the CDR3 is TGTGCCAGCAGCCAACAGAATTATAATTCACCCCTCCACTTT. It codes for CASSQQNYNSPLHF.

The chain combines TRBV9 with TRBJ1-1; 8 positions match TRBD1. The junction had 3 bases not matched to a gene; V was cut back by 0 bases and J by 5 bases. Germline CDR1 and CDR2: SGDLS and YYNGEE. This CDR3 contains 14 residues. The CDR3 DNA is TGTGCCAGCAGCGTAGCACAGGGGGTGACTGAAGCTTTCTTT. This gives the protein CASSVAQGVTEAFF.

Written as DNA, the CDR3 is TGCGCCAGCAGCCAAGAATTGAGGGACTCTAACTATGGCTACACCTTC. This translates into CASSQELRDSNYGYTF. This sequence joins TRBV4-3 and TRBJ1-2, with D maybe TRBD1 (5 bases). V lost 0 bases, J lost 0 bases, and 11 bases lay in between. Germline values: CDR1 LGHNA, CDR2 YSLEER. The CDR3 length is 16 residues.

The chain couples TRBV30 to TRBJ1-1; tentative D call: TRBD1 (5 bases). The CDR3 sequence is 13 residues long. CDR1 GTSNPN and CDR2 SVGIG come from the germline V gene (reference sequence). V was shortened by 2 bases and J by 0 bases, with 7 bases between the two germline ends. CDR3 sequence: CAWSPRVNTEAFF. CDR3 in DNA: TGTGCCTGGAGTCCCAGGGTGAACACTGAAGCTTTCTTT.

Of note for this clone: The same CDR3 also results from other DNA sequences found in this sample. The chain uses TRBV5-1 and TRBJ2-1, with TRBD2 matching 8 bases. In germline, CDR1 is SGHRS, CDR2 YFSETQ. Germline trimming cut 4 bases from V and 4 bases from J; bases unmatched to any gene: 7. CDR3 size: 15 residues. CDR3 amino acids: CASSLTSGGYNEQFF. For the CDR3, the DNA is TGCGCCAGCAGCCTTACTAGCGGAGGATACAATGAGCAGTTCTTC.

The chain is built from TRBV27 and TRBJ1-2, with 7 positions matching TRBD1. V lost 4 bases to trimming and J lost 5 bases; unmatched junction nucleotides: 7. The germline V gene encodes CDR1 MNHEY and CDR2 SMNVEV (reference sequence). The CDR3 has 14 amino acids. The CDR3 DNA is TGTGCCAGCAGTTACACGGGACAGCAGTATGGCTACACCTTC. It specifies CASSYTGQQYGYTF.

This rearrangement joins TRBV5-1 to TRBJ1-1, with 11 bases identical to TRBD1. Germline CDR1 and CDR2: SGHRS and YFSETQ. J was trimmed by 3 bases and V by 5 bases; bases with no gene match: 6. The CDR3 is 15 residues long. The CDR3 nucleotides read TGCGCCAGCAGTACGGACAGGGGGCGGTACACTGAAGCTTTCTTT. Its translation is CASSTDRGRYTEAFF.

Here the CDR3 DNA reads TGTGCCAGTAGTATAGGCCTAGCGGGGCGGGAGACCCAGTACTTC. Amino acids: CASSIGLAGRETQYF. J is TRBJ2-5 and V is TRBV19; 9 bases match TRBD2. Unmatched junction bases numbered 5, after V lost 1 base and J lost 5 bases. The CDR3 extends over 15 amino acids. Germline V gives CDR1 LNHDA, CDR2 SQIVND (reference sequence).

The rearrangement joins TRBV28 to TRBJ1-5; 8 bases agree with TRBD1. V shed 5 bases and J 1 base; nucleotides not matched to a gene: 7. Germline V gives CDR1 MDHEN, CDR2 SYDVKM. This CDR3 contains 16 residues. CDR3 sequence reads: CASSPDGTGSNQPQHF. The DNA for the CDR3 is TGTGCCAGCAGTCCCGACGGGACAGGCAGCAATCAGCCCCAGCATTTT.

The V and J genes are TRBV7-6 and TRBJ2-2, with D possibly TRBD2 on 6 matching bases. From germline, CDR1 is SGHVS and CDR2 FNYEAQ. With 5 bases removed from V and 1 base from J, the gap between germline ends came to 14 bases. There are 16 residues in the CDR3. As DNA, the CDR3 is TGTGCCAGCAGCCCCCCCTGGAGGGAGAACACCGGGGAGCTGTTTTTT. This sequence encodes CASSPPWRENTGELFF.

The J gene is TRBJ2-5, the V gene TRBV24-1; D is unclear. CDR1 and CDR2 from the germline V gene are KGHDR and SFDVKD. CDR3 length equals 14 residues. V lost 1 base and J 2 bases, leaving 7 bases between the germline ends. The CDR3 here is CATSDLTAQETQYF. The CDR3 nucleotides read TGTGCCACCAGTGATTTAACAGCACAAGAGACCCAGTACTTC.

V is TRBV3-1 (or the pseudogene TRBV3-2) and J is TRBJ2-7, with TRBD2 matching 8 bases. V was pared by 6 bases and J by 4 bases, with 8 bases of the junction left unmatched. Germline CDR1 reads LGHDT; CDR2 reads YNNKEL (reference sequence). The CDR3 consists of 14 residues. The CDR3, as DNA: TGTGCCAGCAGGCGGGGAGCGGGGGAGTACGAGCAGTACTTC. Protein product: CASRRGAGEYEQYF.

Here the CDR3 reads CASSPGQGNTEAFF. DNA of the CDR3: TGTGCCAGCAGCCCCGGACAGGGAAACACTGAAGCTTTCTTT. The rearrangement links TRBV3-1 (or the pseudogene TRBV3-2) to TRBJ1-1, with TRBD1 matching over 8 bases. Germline V lookup: CDR1 LGHDT, CDR2 YNNKEL (reference sequence). V lost 4 bases and J lost 2; bases outside the gene matches: 3. The CDR3 contains 14 residues.

The V gene is TRBV6-5, the J gene TRBJ2-1; the match to TRBD2 covers 7 bases. Germline V gene lookup returns CDR1 MNHEY and CDR2 SVGAGI. Germline trimming cut 4 bases from V and 6 bases from J; bases unmatched to any gene: 6. There are 14 residues in the CDR3. This CDR3 is CASSSSGKGNEQFF. DNA for the CDR3: TGTGCCAGCAGTTCCAGCGGGAAAGGCAATGAGCAGTTCTTC.

This chain connects TRBV10-3 to TRBJ2-7; possibly TRBD2 for D (6 bases). The germline V gene has CDR1 ENHRY and CDR2 SYGVKD. Trimming removed 2 bases at V and 3 bases at J, with 14 bases between. CDR3 length equals 15 residues. The CDR3 region has the DNA TGTGCCATCAGTGAGCCAGGGACTGGGAGCTACGAGCAGTACTTC. Translation gives CAISEPGTGSYEQYF.

The chain employs TRBV6-5 and TRBJ1-6; D is perhaps TRBD1 (6 bases). Germline V CDR1 and CDR2: MNHEY, SVGAGI. Deletions cut 5 bases from V and 4 bases from J, with 12 bases between. The CDR3 totals 15 residues. The CDR3 DNA follows: TGTGCCAGCAGTCATTCGGACAGATATAATTCACCCCTCCACTTT. Its protein is CASSHSDRYNSPLHF.

The gene calls are TRBV6-2 or TRBV6-3 and TRBJ2-1; the match to TRBD2 covers 7 bases. CDR1 is MNHEY, CDR2 SVGEGT, per germline. CDR3 size: 15 residues. V trimming: 2 bases; J trimming: 0 bases; junction bases outside the gene matches: 1. The CDR3 here is CASSYTGGSYNEQFF. Written as DNA, the CDR3 is TGTGCCAGCAGTTACACGGGGGGCTCCTACAATGAGCAGTTCTTC.

The rearrangement joins TRBV7-2 to TRBJ1-6; D unresolved. Per germline, CDR1 SGHTA and CDR2 FQGNSA. With 2 bases removed from V and 10 bases from J, the gap between germline ends came to 9 bases. This CDR3 is 13 amino acids long. CDR3 in DNA: TGTGCCAGCAGCTTACACGAGGGATCACCCCTCCACTTT. Residues: CASSLHEGSPLHF.